This TCR beta chain comes out of a study of T cells expressing NK-cell markers. As for the study in general: Researchers got TCR beta repertoires out of sorted CD3+CD56+NKG2C+, CD3+CD56+NKG2C- and CD3+CD56-NKG2C+ T cells. Seven of eight sequenced donors tested HCMV-seropositive; one tested seronegative. Overall study findings and caveats: Dominant NKG2C+ clonotypes made up about 1.0-8% of CD8+ T cells in roughly 6 donors.

In germline, CDR1 is DFQATT, CDR2 SNEGSKA (reference sequence). This CDR3 has 13 residues. Concerning this clonotype itself: Its antigen is as yet unknown.

UMIs were included in TCR beta cDNA generated by 5'RACE template switching. TCRdb re-called the 5' RACE reads, yielding one record per CDR3 amino acid sequence without DNA. The listing contains fewer than 550,000 distinct CDR3 sequences. This chain links TRBV20-1 with TRBJ2-3; TCRdb's D call of TRBD1 is untestable without DNA. The sequence was collected from a woman between 50 and 59 years old in good health. The sequencing input was blood T cells: a sorted CD56 or NKG2C T cell subset, CD4+ or CD8+ T cells, or bulk PBMC T cells (not recorded which). The CDR3 here is CSAQDRRTDTQYF.